Each of the 15 T cell receptor beta chains below was sequenced from the same sample in a study of OX40 agonist ivuxolimab in advanced cancers. This table comes from immunoSEQ multiplex PCR, and its TCRdb copy is limited to in-frame clones, with some not included. The sample gives some 70,000 clones, approximately 84% of which show up once; less than 2.5% is in the top ten. The sequences come from CD4+ or CD8+ T cells sorted from blood, collected in a trial of the OX40 agonist ivuxolimab. These receptor sequences come from an adult with an advanced solid tumor such as melanoma, head and neck, liver or kidney cancer.

The genes are TRBV5-1 and TRBJ2-5; D assignment may be TRBD1 or TRBD2 (5 bases each). The CDR3 spans 13 residues. The ends were cut back, 4 bases at V and 2 bases at J, with 9 bases in the middle. Looked up from germline, CDR1 is SGHRS and CDR2 is YFSETQ. The chain's CDR3 is CASSVGVQETQYF. The CDR3 nucleotides are TGCGCCAGCAGCGTGGGGGTGCAAGAGACCCAGTACTTC.

This rearrangement joins TRBV11-2 to TRBJ2-3, with TRBD1 matching over 9 bases. The V and J ends lost 3 bases and 14 bases, in that order; junction bases with no gene match: 9. The CDR3 has 13 residues. Germline V lookup: CDR1 SGHAT, CDR2 FQNNGV. The CDR3 is CASSFTGQGNWYF. The CDR3 DNA reads TGTGCCAGCAGCTTCACCGGACAGGGGAATTGGTATTTT.

V usage is TRBV11-1 and J usage is TRBJ1-2, with TRBD1 identical over 10 bases. With V trimmed by 4 bases and J by 8 bases, 10 bases remained unmatched. Germline V gene data show CDR1 as SGHAT and CDR2 as FQDESV (reference sequence). This CDR3 contains 15 residues. The CDR3 spells CASSSPGQGLRGYTF. CDR3 sequence (DNA): TGTGCCAGCAGCTCTCCGGGACAGGGGTTGCGAGGCTACACCTTC.

The chain uses TRBV10-1 and TRBJ1-2, with no clear D. This CDR3 has 13 residues. CDR1 and CDR2 from the germline V gene are WNHNN and SYGVQD (reference sequence). The V gene lost 2 bases and the J gene lost 1 base, with 5 bases spanning the gap. The CDR3 nucleotides read TGCGCCAGCAGTGAGGGAATTAACTATGGCTACACCTTC. This sequence encodes CASSEGINYGYTF.

This chain connects TRBV5-4 to TRBJ2-5; tentatively, D is TRBD2 (6 bases). V shed 1 base and J shed 5 bases, with 15 bases lying between them. Germline values: CDR1 SGHNT, CDR2 YYREEE (reference sequence). The CDR3 has 15 residues. This chain's CDR3 is CASSLPQGGEETQYF. The DNA of the CDR3 is TGTGCCAGCAGCTTGCCCCAGGGAGGAGAGGAGACCCAGTACTTC.

The V call is TRBV9, the J call TRBJ1-5, with 7 bases that match TRBD1. The CDR3 length is 13 residues. J gave up 5 bases and V 4 bases, and 3 bases lay outside the gene matches. Germline lookup yields CDR1 SGDLS and CDR2 YYNGEE. CDR3 in amino acids: CASSQGGDQPQHF. The CDR3 coding sequence is TGTGCCAGCAGCCAGGGGGGTGATCAGCCCCAGCATTTT.

The chain recombines TRBV19 with TRBJ2-5, with D uncertain. V lost 4 bases and J 1 base, leaving 7 bases between the germline ends. The CDR3 is made up of 13 amino acids. Germline V lookup: CDR1 LNHDA, CDR2 SQIVND (reference sequence). CDR3 sequence (DNA): TGTGCCAGTAGTACAGCAACCCAAGAGACCCAGTACTTC. Translation: CASSTATQETQYF.

The V call is TRBV6-4, the J call TRBJ2-1; maybe TRBD1 (6 bases). Trimming left V 0 bases short and J 2 bases short, with 11 bases between. Germline CDR1 and CDR2: MRHNA and SNTAGT. The CDR3 has 16 amino acids. The CDR3 spells CASSDSYRDPYNEQFF. In DNA, the CDR3 is TGTGCCAGCAGTGACTCGTACAGGGACCCCTACAATGAGCAGTTCTTC.

The V and J genes are TRBV7-8 and TRBJ2-6; D is perhaps TRBD2 (5 bases). Germline CDR1 is SGHVS and CDR2 is FQNEAQ. The CDR3 sequence is 14 residues long. V gave up 8 bases and J gave up 2 bases, with 10 bases separating them. The CDR3 sequence: CASRQTTGANVLTF. The CDR3 nucleotides read TGTGCCAGCCGCCAGACTACTGGGGCCAACGTCCTGACTTTC.

Only one count was recorded for this clone. The rearrangement links TRBV27 to TRBJ2-2; D not resolved. V was pared by 8 bases and J by 4 bases, with 14 bases between. The germline V gene encodes CDR1 MNHEY and CDR2 SMNVEV (reference sequence). The CDR3 consists of 14 residues. CDR3 nucleotide sequence: TGTGCCAGCCTGGGCCTACGAGGCACCGGGGAGCTGTTTTTT. Amino acid sequence: CASLGLRGTGELFF.

The chain has TRBV5-6 and TRBJ1-6; 9 bases line up with TRBD1. Germline V gives CDR1 SGHDT, CDR2 YYEEEE. The length of the CDR3 is 15 residues. Trimming at V came to 0 bases and at J to 6 bases, leaving 1 base not matched to a gene. In DNA form, the CDR3 reads TGTGCCAGCAGCTTGGGACAGGGGGTTAATTCACCCCTCCACTTT. Translation gives CASSLGQGVNSPLHF.

This chain joins TRBV7-8 and TRBJ2-2; D gene ambiguous. The germline gives CDR1 SGHVS, CDR2 FQNEAQ. The V and J ends lost 2 bases and 3 bases respectively, with 7 bases between them. This CDR3 has 14 amino acids. The CDR3 spells CASSLYGDTGELFF. The CDR3, as DNA: TGTGCCAGCAGCTTATATGGGGACACCGGGGAGCTGTTTTTT. Looking up the rest from reference TRBV7-8 and TRBJ2-2 gives the full variable domain: GAGVSQSPRYKVAKRGQDVALRCDPISGHVSLFWYQQALGQGPEFLTYFQNEAQLDKSGLPSDRFFAERPEGSVSTLKIQRTQQEDSAVYLCASSLYGDTGELFFGEGSRLTVL.

On this clone itself: Other DNA sequences in the sample encode the same CDR3. The CDR3 protein is CASSSAGGGSYEQYF. The CDR3 DNA reads TGTGCCAGCAGTTCGGCGGGAGGAGGGTCTTACGAGCAGTACTTC. The chain carries TRBV28 and TRBJ2-7, with 8 bases fitting TRBD2. Germline V gives CDR1 MDHEN, CDR2 SYDVKM. CDR3 length: 15 residues. V lost 4 bases to trimming and J lost 4 bases; unmatched junction nucleotides: 9.

This sequence joins TRBV6-5 and TRBJ2-5; D may be TRBD1 (5 bases). This CDR3 is built from 15 residues. The germline V and J ends were trimmed by 2 bases and 2 bases, with 12 bases remaining between them. The V gene's germline CDR1 is MNHEY and CDR2 SVGAGI. DNA for the CDR3: TGTGCCAGCAGTTACATACAAGACAGACAAGAGACCCAGTACTTC. Its translation: CASSYIQDRQETQYF.

V and J are TRBV7-8 and TRBJ1-3, with 9 bases matching TRBD1. The CDR3 runs to 15 residues. V lost 0 bases to trimming and J lost 4 bases; unmatched junction nucleotides: 1. The germline V gene encodes CDR1 SGHVS and CDR2 FQNEAQ. CDR3 DNA sequence: TGTGCCAGCAGCTTAGCTGGGACAGGGGGAAACACCATATATTTT. Translation gives CASSLAGTGGNTIYF.